Following are 25 T cell receptor beta chains from one sample sequenced in a study of T cells in Graves' hyperthyroidism and ophthalmopathy (dated by TCRdb to between 2017 and 2020). Library generation was performed with multiplex PCR. Sequencing was carried out with an Illumina HiSeq 2000. Amplification of TCR beta CDR3 regions was carried out from RNA transcripts. A first-round RT-PCR of the TCR CDR3 used the HTBI primer set with the Qiagen OneStep RT-PCR kit. In-frame beta chains were kept once TCRdb had trimmed the public reads at Q25 with fastp and called clones with MiXCR. Every entry covers one CDR3 protein and lists the most common genes and DNA from its rows. The sample table holds approximately 600,000 distinct CDR3 sequences, of which about 15% were seen once. The top ten hold roughly 5.5% of the sample. The sequenced sample consisted of blood. The receptor set was obtained from a woman aged 30 to 39 with Graves' hyperthyroidism that later progressed to Graves' ophthalmopathy.

This clonotype was counted many times. The chain uses TRBV18 and TRBJ2-7, with D hard to call. This CDR3 has 13 residues. V lost 3 bases to trimming and J lost 7 bases, with 13 bases between them. Germline assignment: CDR1 KGHSH and CDR2 LQKENI. As DNA, the CDR3 is TGTGCCAGCTCACCCGGACGCCAGTGGGAGCAGTACTTC. This sequence encodes CASSPGRQWEQYF.

Notes on this clonotype: Just one base apart from a much larger clone, this may be a read error. This chain connects TRBV11-2 to TRBJ2-4, with D unresolved. Germline values: CDR1 SGHAT, CDR2 FQNNGV. This CDR3 is built from 15 residues. CDR3 loop: CASSRIEVAKSIQYF. CDR3 DNA: TGTGCCAGCAGCCGGATCGAGGTAGCCAAAAGCATTCAGTACTTC.

The chain joins TRBV7-9 to TRBJ2-5; the match to TRBD2 covers 7 bases. The CDR3 sequence is 13 residues long. V lost 7 bases and J lost 4; bases outside the gene matches: 6. Germline CDR1 and CDR2: SEHNR and FQNEAQ (reference sequence). As DNA, the CDR3 is TGTGCCAGCAATCCGGGCGGGAGAGAGACCCAGTACTTC. It yields the protein CASNPGGRETQYF.

Details on this clonotype: The germline gene is not matched at one end of the junction; a read error may be the cause. This chain links TRBV6-9 with TRBJ2-1; D might be TRBD2 (5 bases). Per germline, CDR1 MNHGY and CDR2 SVAAGI. The CDR3 runs 14 residues. In nucleotides, the CDR3 is TGTGCCATCAGTTACCGGGGCTCCTACAATGAGCAGTTCTTC. Amino acid sequence: CAISYRGSYNEQFF.

In its sample, this clonotype was seen a few times. This chain joins TRBV4-2 and TRBJ2-3; no definite D call. The V gene lost 0 bases and the J gene lost 2 bases, with 9 bases spanning the gap. Looked up from germline, CDR1 is LGHNA and CDR2 is YNFKEQ. CDR3 size: 15 residues. DNA for the CDR3: TGTGCCAGCAGCCAAGATGTAAGGGACACAGATACGCAGTATTTT. Its protein is CASSQDVRDTDTQYF.

This clonotype was counted at least ten times. The chain couples TRBV6-2 or TRBV6-3 to TRBJ2-1; TRBD1 or TRBD2 may be the D gene (5 bases each). Looked up from germline, CDR1 is MNHEY and CDR2 is SVGEGT. The CDR3 has 16 amino acids. Trimming removed 6 bases from V and 4 bases from J, with 19 bases in between. Written as DNA, the CDR3 is TGTGCCAGCAGCCACCTGCAAACGGGGCAATACAATGAGCAGTTCTTC. It is translated as CASSHLQTGQYNEQFF.

In this sample, this clonotype turned up many times. A read error may produce the germline difference seen at one junction end. This chain links TRBV6-5 with TRBJ2-3, with no clear D. The CDR3 length is 18 residues. CDR1 is MNHEY, CDR2 SVGAGI, per germline. The CDR3 protein is CASSHSGDTWASTDTQYF. The CDR3 DNA sequence: TGTGCCAGCAGTCACTCAGGCGATACTTGGGCTAGCACAGATACGCAGTATTTT.

The V call is TRBV19, the J call TRBJ2-5, with D uncertain. Trimming took 3 bases from V and 5 from J, leaving 10 bases between them. The CDR3 spans 13 residues. Per germline, CDR1 LNHDA and CDR2 SQIVND (reference sequence). CDR3 in DNA: TGTGCCAGTAGTATGATTATCTCCGAGACCCAGTACTTC. Translation: CASSMIISETQYF.

This clonotype appeared many times. The rearrangement links TRBV20-1 to TRBJ2-1; 9 bases agree with TRBD2. Per the germline V gene, CDR1 is DFQATT and CDR2 is SNEGSKA (reference sequence). Losses at the gene ends were 6 bases for V and 7 bases for J; bases not matched to a gene: 13. The CDR3 runs to 15 residues. The CDR3 sequence: CSASRSAGGVNEQFF. In nucleotides, the CDR3 is TGCAGTGCCAGCCGTTCCGCGGGAGGGGTAAATGAGCAGTTCTTC.

The chain joins TRBV5-1 to TRBJ2-2; the match to TRBD2 covers 10 bases. Trimming at V came to 4 bases and at J to 1 base, leaving 1 base not matched to a gene. Germline V gene lookup returns CDR1 SGHRS and CDR2 YFSETQ. The CDR3 sequence is 15 residues long. The CDR3 DNA sequence: TGCGCCAGCAGCCAGCGGGAGGGGAACACCGGGGAGCTGTTTTTT. Translation gives CASSQREGNTGELFF.

The rearrangement links TRBV4-1 to TRBJ1-4, with D perhaps matching TRBD1 (5 bases). Trimming took off 3 bases at V and 7 bases at J, with 18 bases between the two ends. The CDR3 runs to 16 residues. Per germline, CDR1 MGHRA and CDR2 YSYEKL. In nucleotides, the CDR3 is TGCGCCAGCAGCCAGGTCCAGCTTGGGGGGAGTGAAAAACTGTTTTTT. Protein product: CASSQVQLGGSEKLFF.

This clonotype showed up many times. The J gene is TRBJ2-1, the V gene TRBV12-3 or TRBV12-4, with TRBD2 matching 7 bases. The trim removed 1 base at V and 3 bases at J, leaving 3 bases unmatched. CDR3 length equals 15 residues. The CDR3 DNA sequence: TGTGCCAGCAGTTTAGAGCAGCGGGGCTACAATGAGCAGTTCTTC. This sequence encodes CASSLEQRGYNEQFF.

This clonotype was counted ten times or more. The rearrangement joins TRBV7-9 to TRBJ1-4; TRBD1 agrees at 8 bases. CDR1 and CDR2 from the germline V gene are SEHNR and FQNEAQ (reference sequence). J gave up 3 bases and V 5 bases, and 5 bases lay outside the gene matches. The CDR3 is made up of 15 amino acids. The DNA of the CDR3 is TGTGCCAGCAGCCGAACACAGGGGGCTAATGAAAAACTGTTTTTT. Translating it yields CASSRTQGANEKLFF.

The table lists this clonotype with many counts. The rearrangement links TRBV2 to TRBJ1-6; D ambiguous. CDR1 and CDR2 from the germline V gene are SNHLY and FYNNEI. This CDR3 has 12 amino acids. The V end lost 7 bases, the J end lost 15 bases, and 16 bases lay between the germline ends. The CDR3 region has the DNA TGTGCCAGCACCTTGACCGGTCCGCTCCTCCACTTT. The encoded protein is CASTLTGPLLHF.

This clonotype was counted ten times or more. The chain combines TRBV10-3 with TRBJ2-1, with D perhaps TRBD1 or TRBD2 (6 bases each). V shed 7 bases and J shed 0 bases, with 13 bases lying between them. The CDR3 extends over 15 amino acids. CDR1 and CDR2 (germline): ENHRY, SYGVKD. CDR3 protein: CAIMGGESSYNEQFF. Written as DNA, the CDR3 is TGTGCCATCATGGGGGGCGAAAGCTCCTACAATGAGCAGTTCTTC.

This clonotype appeared many times. This sequence joins TRBV15 and TRBJ2-2; tentatively, D is TRBD1 (6 bases). Germline lookup yields CDR1 LNHNV and CDR2 YYDKDF (reference sequence). Between the trimmed V and J ends, which lost 6 bases and 4 bases, there was a span of 12 bases. The CDR3 is 14 amino acids. The CDR3 sequence: CATSHTGITGELFF. In nucleotides, the CDR3 is TGTGCCACCAGTCATACAGGGATCACCGGGGAGCTGTTTTTT. The entire variable domain, with the rest obtained from reference TRBV15 and TRBJ2-2, is as follows: DAMVIQNPRYQVTQFGKPVTLSCSQTLNHNVMYWYQQKSSQAPKLLFHYYDKDFNNEADTPDNFQSRRPNTSFCFLDIRSPGLGDTAMYLCATSHTGITGELFFGEGSRLTVL.

The chain recombines TRBV20-1 with TRBJ1-2, with unresolved D. The CDR3 has 13 residues. The germline V and J ends were trimmed by 0 bases and 0 bases, with 5 bases remaining between them. Germline lookup yields CDR1 DFQATT and CDR2 SNEGSKA (reference sequence). In DNA form, the CDR3 reads TGCAGTGCTAGAGATGAGGCTAACTATGGCTACACCTTC. This sequence encodes CSARDEANYGYTF.

Points on this clonotype: Possible read error: a much larger clone is one base away. This chain joins TRBV3-1 and TRBJ1-5; weak D call: TRBD1 (5 bases). The CDR3 totals 12 residues. Trimming took off 5 bases at V and 5 bases at J, with 7 bases between the two ends. Germline lookup yields CDR1 LGHDT and CDR2 YNNKEL (reference sequence). The CDR3 coding sequence is TGTGCCAGCAGCGCACAGGATCAGCCCCAGCATTTT. Translated: CASSAQDQPQHF.

This rearrangement joins TRBV7-9 to TRBJ2-5; the D is unclear. V was trimmed by 5 bases and J by 5 bases, leaving 15 bases between them. The CDR3 extends over 14 amino acids. Germline lookup yields CDR1 SEHNR and CDR2 FQNEAQ (reference sequence). The DNA for the CDR3 is TGTGCCAGCAGCCCCTTGTTCGGTGTGGAGACCCAGTACTTC. As protein: CASSPLFGVETQYF.

J is TRBJ2-3 and V is TRBV4-3; TRBD1 might be the D (6 bases). CDR1 is LGHNA and CDR2 is YSLEER in the germline V gene. This CDR3 region has 13 residues. The V end was cut by 0 bases, the J end by 10 bases, with 11 bases between. Written as DNA, the CDR3 is TGCGCCAGCAGCCAAGATACAGGGCAAGCGCAGTATTTT. This sequence encodes CASSQDTGQAQYF.

This clonotype was observed many times. The V gene is TRBV11-1, the J gene TRBJ2-7, with D perhaps TRBD1 (5 bases). Per germline, CDR1 SGHAT and CDR2 FQDESV (reference sequence). This CDR3 has 15 amino acids. V gave up 5 bases and J gave up 2 bases, with 16 bases separating them. Here the CDR3 DNA reads TGTGCCAGCAGCCCAAGCCTCGACAGTACCTACGAGCAGTACTTC. It specifies CASSPSLDSTYEQYF.

This clonotype was seen at least ten times. V is TRBV6-1 and J is TRBJ2-5; D remains ambiguous. This CDR3 spans 13 amino acids. The V gene lost 7 bases and the J gene lost 5 bases, with 14 bases spanning the gap. CDR1 and CDR2 from the germline V gene are MNHNS and SASEGT. The CDR3 DNA reads as TGTGCCAGCATCGAATTACCTCGGGAGACCCAGTACTTC. As protein: CASIELPRETQYF.

This clonotype showed up many times. The V and J genes are TRBV12-3 or TRBV12-4 and TRBJ2-3, with D possibly TRBD2 on 5 matching bases. V lost 6 bases and J 4 bases, leaving 20 bases between the germline ends. CDR3 size: 16 residues. CDR3 bases: TGTGCCAGCAGCATCTTAGGCCGAGGGTTTGCAGATACGCAGTATTTT. It yields the protein CASSILGRGFADTQYF.

This clonotype has only a few counts. CDR3: CASSSADSPQGEKLFF. DNA of the CDR3: TGTGCCAGCAGTTCCGCGGACAGTCCCCAGGGGGAAAAACTGTTTTTT. The chain couples TRBV12-3 or TRBV12-4 to TRBJ1-4, with D tentatively TRBD1 (6 bases). V lost 4 bases and J lost 8, with 20 bases in between. There are 16 residues in the CDR3.

Concerning this clonotype itself: The missing conserved phenylalanine or tryptophan at the end of this CDR3 makes a read error likely. This chain uses TRBV12-3 or TRBV12-4 with TRBJ2-2, with D possibly matching TRBD2 (5 bases). The CDR3 is 15 amino acids. The germline V and J ends were trimmed by 3 bases and 1 base, with 9 bases remaining between them. CDR3 sequence (DNA): TGTGCCAGCAGTTTCGCGGGTCTGAACACCGGGGAGCTGTTTGTT. Translation gives CASSFAGLNTGELFV.